The rows below give T cell receptor beta chains drawn from one sample of a study of blood T cells in healthy people across ages. TCRdb reanalysed the 5' RACE reads using MiXCR and keeps one entry per CDR3 protein. The table has hundreds of thousands of distinct CDR3 sequences, about 44% seen once. Sequences were obtained from blood. The receptors stem from a man aged 30 to 45 in good health. CDR3s include the opening cysteine and the closing phenylalanine or tryptophan. A D gene is named only where the DNA matches it firmly. Expanded clones are given a class, and other clones once, few, many or no size at all.

d_gene,j_gene,abundance,v_gene,CDR3nt,CDR3aa
TRBD1,TRBJ1-2,-,TRBV7-2,TGTGCCAGCAGCGAGGACAGGCTCTATGGCTACACCTTC,CASSEDRLYGYTF
-,TRBJ2-5,-,TRBV9,TGTGCCAGCAGCGTTTGGCCTCGGGTCTCACAAGAGACCCAGTACTTC,CASSVWPRVSQETQYF
-,TRBJ1-2,once,TRBV28,TGTGCCAGCAGTGTTGGCAGGCGTGACTATGGCTACACCTTC,CASSVGRRDYGYTF
-,TRBJ2-7,-,TRBV12-3/TRBV12-4,TGTGCCAGCAGTCCAGTTGACAGGTATAGCTCCTACGAGCAGTACTTC,CASSPVDRYSSYEQYF
-,TRBJ1-2,-,TRBV28,TGTGCCAGCGGCGTCGCAGGGAACTATGGCTACACCTTC,CASGVAGNYGYTF
TRBD2,TRBJ2-7,once,TRBV12-3/TRBV12-4,TGTGCCAGCAGTCCCGGGGTAGCGGGCTACGAGCAGTACTTC,CASSPGVAGYEQYF
TRBD1,TRBJ2-7,-,TRBV5-1,TGCGCCAGCAGTGGTCAGGACAGGGGCCACGAGCAGTACTTC,CASSGQDRGHEQYF
TRBD1,TRBJ1-3,few,TRBV20-1,TGCAGTGCTAGTTGGGACAGCGGAAACACCATATATTTT,CSASWDSGNTIYF
-,TRBJ1-6,-,TRBV19,TGTGCCAGTAAATCGGTCGGCAGGGATGATTCACCCCTCCACTTT,CASKSVGRDDSPLHF
-,TRBJ2-1,few,TRBV5-1,TGCGCCAGCAAAACCCTCGGGGTGGATGAGCAGTTCTTC,CASKTLGVDEQFF
-,TRBJ1-2,-,TRBV9,TGTGCCAGCAGCGTAGCTTCTACGTTCAACTATGGCTACACCTTC,CASSVASTFNYGYTF
-,TRBJ2-7,-,TRBV6-5,TGTGCCAGCAGTTACTTAACAGGGCGCTACGAGCAGTACTTC,CASSYLTGRYEQYF